A selection of T cell receptor beta chains follows, all from one sample in a study of T cell responses to AZD1222 COVID-19 vaccine. TCRdb's table, derived via immunoSEQ multiplex PCR, lists solely in-frame clones and lacks some. Found here are some 150,000 clones, over 75% of them singletons; the top ten hold about 4.5%. The source material was peripheral blood, sampled 28 days after the second AZD1222 dose. These receptors originate from an adult who received the AZD1222 COVID-19 vaccine. CDR3s include the opening cysteine and the closing phenylalanine or tryptophan. The order of the fields is V gene, J gene, D gene, clone size, CDR3 DNA, CDR3 protein. The D gene is left open where the match is weak. The size of a clone is reported for some rows only, either as once, few or many, or as a class for expanded clones.

v_gene: TRBV27
j_gene: TRBJ2-5
d_gene: TRBD1
abundance: .
CDR3nt: TGTGCCAGCAGTTTAATGAGGTCGGGACAGGAGACCCAGTACTTC
CDR3aa: CASSLMRSGQETQYF

v_gene: TRBV29-1
j_gene: TRBJ2-7
d_gene: .
abundance: .
CDR3nt: TGCAGCGTTTGGACAATCTCCTACGAGCAGTACTTC
CDR3aa: CSVWTISYEQYF

v_gene: TRBV2
j_gene: TRBJ1-2
d_gene: .
abundance: .
CDR3nt: TGTGCCAGCAGTGAGGCTAACTATGGCTACACCTTC
CDR3aa: CASSEANYGYTF

v_gene: TRBV15
j_gene: TRBJ1-1
d_gene: TRBD1
abundance: once
CDR3nt: TGTGCCACCAGCAGGAACCCCGGGACAGGTCGCACTGAAGCTTTCTTT
CDR3aa: CATSRNPGTGRTEAFF

v_gene: TRBV18
j_gene: TRBJ2-6
d_gene: TRBD1
abundance: .
CDR3nt: TGTGCCAGCTCGCTTTTTCCGACAGGGGGAAGCTCTGGGGCCAACGTCCTGACTTTC
CDR3aa: CASSLFPTGGSSGANVLTF

v_gene: TRBV4-2
j_gene: TRBJ1-4
d_gene: .
abundance: .
CDR3nt: TGTGCCAGCAGCCAAGAAGTTCTTGGTGGGCTGTTTTTT
CDR3aa: CASSQEVLGGLFF

v_gene: TRBV6-5
j_gene: TRBJ1-1
d_gene: .
abundance: .
CDR3nt: TGTGCCACCCTTAGCAGGGCCACTGAAGCTTTCTTT
CDR3aa: CATLSRATEAFF

v_gene: TRBV5-5
j_gene: TRBJ2-1
d_gene: .
abundance: .
CDR3nt: TGTGCCAGCAGCTTGGGGGCGGCTAGTTACAATGAGCAGTTCTTC
CDR3aa: CASSLGAASYNEQFF

v_gene: TRBV6-5
j_gene: TRBJ2-2
d_gene: TRBD1
abundance: .
CDR3nt: TGTGCCAGCAGTTACTCTGGGACAGGGTGGTCCGGGGAGCTGTTTTTT
CDR3aa: CASSYSGTGWSGELFF

v_gene: TRBV7-8
j_gene: TRBJ2-1
d_gene: .
abundance: .
CDR3nt: TGTGCCAGCAGCCACAGGGTCTCCTACAATGAGCAGTTCTTC
CDR3aa: CASSHRVSYNEQFF

v_gene: TRBV6-5
j_gene: TRBJ2-1
d_gene: TRBD2
abundance: .
CDR3nt: TGTGCCAGCATTCGGACTAGCGGCCGGGATGAGCAGTTCTTC
CDR3aa: CASIRTSGRDEQFF

v_gene: TRBV7-6
j_gene: TRBJ2-1
d_gene: TRBD2
abundance: .
CDR3nt: TGTGCCAGCAAAGGGACTAGCGGGGGCCACAATGAGCAGTTCTTC
CDR3aa: CASKGTSGGHNEQFF

v_gene: TRBV6-5
j_gene: TRBJ1-3
d_gene: .
abundance: few
CDR3nt: TGTGCCAGCAGAGGGCGGACAGAGGGAAACACCATATATTTT
CDR3aa: CASRGRTEGNTIYF

v_gene: TRBV7-8
j_gene: TRBJ2-5
d_gene: .
abundance: .
CDR3nt: TGTGCCAGCAGCTTAAGGACCCTCACACAAGAGACCCAGTACTTC
CDR3aa: CASSLRTLTQETQYF

v_gene: TRBV7-8
j_gene: TRBJ1-1
d_gene: .
abundance: .
CDR3nt: TGTGCCAGCACCAAAGGGGGGATGAACACTGAAGCTTTCTTT
CDR3aa: CASTKGGMNTEAFF

v_gene: TRBV25-1
j_gene: TRBJ2-1
d_gene: .
abundance: .
CDR3nt: TGTGCCAGTCGCGCCCCCCCGAGCTCCTACAATGAGCAGTTCTTC
CDR3aa: CASRAPPSSYNEQFF

v_gene: TRBV16
j_gene: TRBJ1-5
d_gene: TRBD1
abundance: .
CDR3nt: TGTGCCAGCAGCCATTTAGGACAGGTTGGCAATCAGCCCCAGCATTTT
CDR3aa: CASSHLGQVGNQPQHF

v_gene: TRBV6-5
j_gene: TRBJ1-5
d_gene: .
abundance: .
CDR3nt: TGTGCCAGCAGCTCAAACCCCAATCAGCCCCAGCATTTT
CDR3aa: CASSSNPNQPQHF

v_gene: TRBV19
j_gene: TRBJ1-2
d_gene: .
abundance: .
CDR3nt: TGTGCCAGTACAGGGCTCGACTATGGCTACACCTTC
CDR3aa: CASTGLDYGYTF

v_gene: TRBV4-3
j_gene: TRBJ1-5
d_gene: .
abundance: .
CDR3nt: TGCGCCAGCAGCCCCCACACAGGGCAGTCCCAGCATTTT
CDR3aa: CASSPHTGQSQHF

v_gene: TRBV5-4
j_gene: TRBJ2-7
d_gene: TRBD2
abundance: .
CDR3nt: TGTGCCAGCAGCCGAAAAACTAGCGGGGGGGCAGGGGAGCAGTACTTC
CDR3aa: CASSRKTSGGAGEQYF

v_gene: TRBV19
j_gene: TRBJ1-3
d_gene: TRBD1
abundance: few
CDR3nt: TGTGCCGCCCGAAAGCGACAGGGTCCAGGAAACACCATATATTTT
CDR3aa: CAARKRQGPGNTIYF

v_gene: TRBV10-2
j_gene: TRBJ1-5
d_gene: .
abundance: .
CDR3nt: TGCGCCAGCAGACCGGGGGCCGGGGGCAATCAGCCCCAGCATTTT
CDR3aa: CASRPGAGGNQPQHF

v_gene: TRBV7-9
j_gene: TRBJ2-2
d_gene: .
abundance: .
CDR3nt: TGTGCCAGCAGCTTAGAATTACCCGGGGAGCTGTTTTTT
CDR3aa: CASSLELPGELFF

v_gene: TRBV5-1
j_gene: TRBJ1-1
d_gene: .
abundance: .
CDR3nt: TGCGCCAGCAGCACAGGCCCATCCGGGCTGGAAGCTTTCTTT
CDR3aa: CASSTGPSGLEAFF

v_gene: TRBV28
j_gene: TRBJ1-1
d_gene: .
abundance: few
CDR3nt: TGTGCCAGCATCGAAAGGGGGGGAGCTTTCTTT
CDR3aa: CASIERGGAFF

v_gene: TRBV6-2/TRBV6-3
j_gene: TRBJ1-2
d_gene: .
abundance: .
CDR3nt: TGTGCCAGCAGTTACCCACTCCGGTGGAATTCGAACTATGGCTACACCTTC
CDR3aa: CASSYPLRWNSNYGYTF

v_gene: TRBV3-1/TRBV3-2
j_gene: TRBJ2-7
d_gene: TRBD2
abundance: many
CDR3nt: TGTGCCAGCAGCCAAGGTAGCGGGGGGGTTTCCGCGCAGTACTTC
CDR3aa: CASSQGSGGVSAQYF

v_gene: TRBV6-1
j_gene: TRBJ2-2
d_gene: .
abundance: once
CDR3nt: TGTGCCAGCAGTGAAAGTGGGCCGAACACCGGGGAGCTGTTTTTT
CDR3aa: CASSESGPNTGELFF

v_gene: TRBV7-9
j_gene: TRBJ1-1
d_gene: .
abundance: .
CDR3nt: TGTGCCAGCAGCCCCCGGGGGGACACTGAAGCTTTCTTT
CDR3aa: CASSPRGDTEAFF

v_gene: TRBV2
j_gene: TRBJ1-2
d_gene: .
abundance: .
CDR3nt: TGTGCCAGCACCGGGCATGGGGTCCCCTATGGCTACACCTTC
CDR3aa: CASTGHGVPYGYTF

v_gene: TRBV7-6
j_gene: TRBJ1-1
d_gene: .
abundance: .
CDR3nt: TGTGCCAGCAGCCCCGGCGCATTCGCTGAAGCTTTCTTT
CDR3aa: CASSPGAFAEAFF

v_gene: TRBV9
j_gene: TRBJ2-5
d_gene: .
abundance: .
CDR3nt: TGTGCCAGCAGCGTAGCCGGGGGTCAGGAGACCCAGTACTTC
CDR3aa: CASSVAGGQETQYF

v_gene: TRBV10-3
j_gene: TRBJ1-5
d_gene: .
abundance: .
CDR3nt: TGTGCCATCAGTGAGTCGAAAGGTTCGGCGAATAGCAATCAGCCCCAGCATTTT
CDR3aa: CAISESKGSANSNQPQHF

v_gene: TRBV20-1
j_gene: TRBJ1-5
d_gene: .
abundance: .
CDR3nt: TGCAGTGCTAGTACGGGAAGTCATCAGCCCCAGCATTTT
CDR3aa: CSASTGSHQPQHF

v_gene: TRBV27
j_gene: TRBJ1-2
d_gene: .
abundance: .
CDR3nt: TGTGCCAGCACCCCGGTCGGGGGAAATAAAAAGGGTAACTATGGCTACACCTTC
CDR3aa: CASTPVGGNKKGNYGYTF

v_gene: TRBV19
j_gene: TRBJ1-1
d_gene: TRBD1
abundance: .
CDR3nt: TGTGCCAGTAGTTTGAACAGGGGGCTCGAAGCTTTCTTT
CDR3aa: CASSLNRGLEAFF

v_gene: TRBV15
j_gene: TRBJ1-2
d_gene: TRBD1
abundance: .
CDR3nt: TGTGCCACCAGCGGGGGACAGGGCCTTTTTGGCTACACCTTC
CDR3aa: CATSGGQGLFGYTF

v_gene: TRBV7-2
j_gene: TRBJ2-7
d_gene: .
abundance: .
CDR3nt: TGTGCCAGCAGCTTAGCGGGGGGCCCCAGCTCCTACGAGCAGTACTTC
CDR3aa: CASSLAGGPSSYEQYF

v_gene: TRBV11-3
j_gene: TRBJ1-5
d_gene: .
abundance: once
CDR3nt: TGTGCCAGCAGCCTTGCCCCCGTCAATCAGCCCCAGCATTTT
CDR3aa: CASSLAPVNQPQHF

v_gene: TRBV5-1
j_gene: TRBJ2-2
d_gene: .
abundance: .
CDR3nt: TGCGCCAGCAGCTTGGTCTTAGCAGGGGACACCGGGGAGCTGTTTTTT
CDR3aa: CASSLVLAGDTGELFF

v_gene: TRBV6-5
j_gene: TRBJ1-5
d_gene: .
abundance: .
CDR3nt: TGTGCCAGCAGTCCGGGGAGAAATCAGCCCCAGCATTTT
CDR3aa: CASSPGRNQPQHF

v_gene: TRBV9
j_gene: TRBJ1-2
d_gene: .
abundance: .
CDR3nt: TGTGCCAGCAGCGTAGGGACCTCTAGAGGCTACACCTTC
CDR3aa: CASSVGTSRGYTF

v_gene: TRBV14
j_gene: TRBJ2-1
d_gene: .
abundance: .
CDR3nt: TGTGCCAGCAGCCAAGGAACCTTAGTAGATGAGCAGTTCTTC
CDR3aa: CASSQGTLVDEQFF

v_gene: TRBV9
j_gene: TRBJ1-6
d_gene: .
abundance: .
CDR3nt: TGTGCCAGCAGCGTGGGCTCCTATAATTCACCCCTCCACTTT
CDR3aa: CASSVGSYNSPLHF

v_gene: TRBV7-6
j_gene: TRBJ1-1
d_gene: .
abundance: .
CDR3nt: TGTGCCAGCAGCAATCCAAAGCAAGGCCCCGGGAACACTGAAGCTTTCTTT
CDR3aa: CASSNPKQGPGNTEAFF